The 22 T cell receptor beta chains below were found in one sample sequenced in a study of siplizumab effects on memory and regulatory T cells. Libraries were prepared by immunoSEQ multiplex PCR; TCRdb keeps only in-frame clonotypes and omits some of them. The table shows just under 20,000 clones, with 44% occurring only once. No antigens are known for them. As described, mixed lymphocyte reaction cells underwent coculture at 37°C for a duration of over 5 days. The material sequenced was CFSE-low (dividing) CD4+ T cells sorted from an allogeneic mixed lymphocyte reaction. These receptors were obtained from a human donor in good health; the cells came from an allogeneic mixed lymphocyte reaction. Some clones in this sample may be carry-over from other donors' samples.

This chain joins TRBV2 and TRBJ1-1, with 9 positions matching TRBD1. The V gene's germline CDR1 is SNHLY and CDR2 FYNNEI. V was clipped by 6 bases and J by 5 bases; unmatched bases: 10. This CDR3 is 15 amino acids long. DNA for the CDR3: TGTGCCAGCAGCAGGAGGACAGGGGTTCGAACTGAAGCTTTCTTT. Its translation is CASSRRTGVRTEAFF.

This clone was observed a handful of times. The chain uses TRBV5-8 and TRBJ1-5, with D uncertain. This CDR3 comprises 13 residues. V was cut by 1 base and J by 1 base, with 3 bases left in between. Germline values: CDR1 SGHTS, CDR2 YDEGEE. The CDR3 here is CASSLPSNQPQHF. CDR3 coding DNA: TGTGCCAGCAGCTTGCCGAGCAATCAGCCCCAGCATTTT.

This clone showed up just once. CDR3 region: CASSLASHFTGELFF. In DNA form, the CDR3 reads TGTGCCAGCAGCTTAGCTTCCCACTTTACCGGGGAGCTGTTTTTT. The rearrangement links TRBV11-2 to TRBJ2-2; D is undetermined. CDR1 and CDR2 from the germline V gene are SGHAT and FQNNGV. This CDR3 is built from 15 residues. The ends were cut back, 1 base at V and 5 bases at J, with 11 bases in the middle.

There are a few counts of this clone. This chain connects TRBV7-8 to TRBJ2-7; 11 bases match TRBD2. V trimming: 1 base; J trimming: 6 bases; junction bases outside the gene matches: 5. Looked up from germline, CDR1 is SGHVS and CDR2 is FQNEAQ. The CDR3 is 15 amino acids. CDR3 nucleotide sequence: TGTGCCAGCAGCTTAGTTAGGCTAGCGGGGGGCGAGCAGTACTTC. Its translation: CASSLVRLAGGEQYF.

The CDR3 bases are TGTGCCAGCAGCTGGGACAGGGGCAATGGCTACACCTTC. It encodes CASSWDRGNGYTF. V usage is TRBV7-9 and J usage is TRBJ1-2; 10 positions agree with TRBD1. Germline V gives CDR1 SEHNR, CDR2 FQNEAQ (reference sequence). This CDR3 contains 13 residues. J gave up 6 bases and V 4 bases, and 2 bases lay outside the gene matches.

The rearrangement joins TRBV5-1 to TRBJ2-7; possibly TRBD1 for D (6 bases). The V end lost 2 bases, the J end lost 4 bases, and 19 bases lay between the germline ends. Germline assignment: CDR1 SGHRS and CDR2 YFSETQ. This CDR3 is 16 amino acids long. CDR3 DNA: TGCGCCAGCAGCTTAAGAACAGGGAACCCCTTATACGAGCAGTACTTC. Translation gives CASSLRTGNPLYEQYF.

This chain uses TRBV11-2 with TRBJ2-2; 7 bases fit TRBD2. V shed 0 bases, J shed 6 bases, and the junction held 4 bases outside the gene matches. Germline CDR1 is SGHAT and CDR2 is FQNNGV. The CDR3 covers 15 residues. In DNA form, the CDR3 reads TGTGCCAGCAGCTTAGACGGGGGGTTGTCCGGGGAGCTGTTTTTT. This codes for CASSLDGGLSGELFF. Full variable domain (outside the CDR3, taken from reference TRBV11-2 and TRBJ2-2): EAGVAQSPRYKIIEKRQSVAFWCNPISGHATLYWYQQILGQGPKLLIQFQNNGVVDDSQLPKDRFSAERLKGVDSTLKIQPAKLEDSAVYLCASSLDGGLSGELFFGEGSRLTVL.

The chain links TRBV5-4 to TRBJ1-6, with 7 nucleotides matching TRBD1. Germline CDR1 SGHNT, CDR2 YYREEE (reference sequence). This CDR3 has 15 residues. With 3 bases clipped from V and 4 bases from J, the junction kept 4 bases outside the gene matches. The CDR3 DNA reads TGTGCCAGCAGCTCCGGGACAGAGTATAATTCACCCCTCCACTTT. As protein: CASSSGTEYNSPLHF.

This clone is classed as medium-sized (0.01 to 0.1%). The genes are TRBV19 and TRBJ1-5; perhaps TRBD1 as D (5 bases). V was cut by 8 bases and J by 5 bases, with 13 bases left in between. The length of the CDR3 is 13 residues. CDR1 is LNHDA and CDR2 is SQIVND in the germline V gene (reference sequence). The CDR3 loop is CASGDGSYQPQHF. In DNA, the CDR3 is TGTGCCAGTGGGGACGGAAGTTATCAGCCCCAGCATTTT. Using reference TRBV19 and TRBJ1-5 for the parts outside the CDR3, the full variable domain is DGGITQSPKYLFRKEGQNVTLSCEQNLNHDAMYWYRQDPGQGLRLIYYSQIVNDFQKGDIAEGYSVSREKKESFPLTVTSAQKNPTAFYLCASGDGSYQPQHFGDGTRLSIL.

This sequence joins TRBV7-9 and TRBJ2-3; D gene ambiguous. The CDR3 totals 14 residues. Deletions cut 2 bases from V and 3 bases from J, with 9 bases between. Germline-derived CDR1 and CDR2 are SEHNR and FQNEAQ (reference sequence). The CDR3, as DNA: TGTGCCAGCAGCTTATCACGAATAACAGATACGCAGTATTTT. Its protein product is CASSLSRITDTQYF.

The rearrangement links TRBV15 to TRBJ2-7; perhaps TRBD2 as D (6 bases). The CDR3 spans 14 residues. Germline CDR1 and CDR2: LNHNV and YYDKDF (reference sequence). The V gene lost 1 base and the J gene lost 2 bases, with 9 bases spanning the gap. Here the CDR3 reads CATSRGRTTYEQYF. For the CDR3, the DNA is TGTGCCACCAGCAGAGGCAGGACTACCTACGAGCAGTACTTC.

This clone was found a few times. This CDR3 is CASSYSRLNYGYTF. The CDR3 DNA follows: TGTGCCAGCAGTTACTCGAGACTAAACTATGGCTACACCTTC. This chain links TRBV6-6 with TRBJ1-2; D gene uncertain. In germline, CDR1 is MNHNY, CDR2 SVGAGI (reference sequence). V lost 0 bases and J lost 2, with 7 bases in between. This CDR3 is built from 14 residues.

The CDR3 DNA is TGTGCCAGCAGCTCCCGATATGGGTTTAACACCGGGGAGCTGTTTTTT. It is translated as CASSSRYGFNTGELFF. This chain uses TRBV7-9 with TRBJ2-2; D gene ambiguous. V dropped 4 bases and J dropped 2 bases, with 14 bases sitting between them. Germline values: CDR1 SEHNR, CDR2 FQNEAQ (reference sequence). This CDR3 comprises 16 residues.

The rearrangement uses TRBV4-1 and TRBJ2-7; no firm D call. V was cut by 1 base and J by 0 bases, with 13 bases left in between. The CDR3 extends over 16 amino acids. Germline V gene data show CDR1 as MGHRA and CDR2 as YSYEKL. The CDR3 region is CASSQVVFVSSYEQYF. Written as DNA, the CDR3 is TGCGCCAGCAGCCAAGTAGTTTTTGTGAGCTCCTACGAGCAGTACTTC.

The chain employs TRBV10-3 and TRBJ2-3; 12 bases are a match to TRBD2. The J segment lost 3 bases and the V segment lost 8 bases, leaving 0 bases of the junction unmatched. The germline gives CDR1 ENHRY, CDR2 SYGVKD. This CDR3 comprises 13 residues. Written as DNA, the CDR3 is TGTGCCATCGGGACTAGCGGGACAGATACGCAGTATTTT. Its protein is CAIGTSGTDTQYF.

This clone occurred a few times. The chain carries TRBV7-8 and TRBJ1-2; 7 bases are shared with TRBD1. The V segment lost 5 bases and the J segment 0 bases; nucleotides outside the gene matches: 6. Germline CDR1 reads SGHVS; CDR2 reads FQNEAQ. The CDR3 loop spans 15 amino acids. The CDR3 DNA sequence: TGTGCCAGCAGCCCGACGGGACAGCCTAACTATGGCTACACCTTC. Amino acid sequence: CASSPTGQPNYGYTF.

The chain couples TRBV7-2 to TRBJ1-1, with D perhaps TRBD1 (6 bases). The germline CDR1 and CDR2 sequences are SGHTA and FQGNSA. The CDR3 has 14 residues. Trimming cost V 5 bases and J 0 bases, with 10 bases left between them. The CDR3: CASSADRLNTEAFF. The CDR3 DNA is TGTGCCAGCAGCGCGGACAGATTGAACACTGAAGCTTTCTTT.

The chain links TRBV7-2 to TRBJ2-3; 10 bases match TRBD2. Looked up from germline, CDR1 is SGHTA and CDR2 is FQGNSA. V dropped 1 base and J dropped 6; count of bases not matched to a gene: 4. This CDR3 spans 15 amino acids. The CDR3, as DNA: TGTGCCAGCAGCTTAGTCCAACTAGCGGGGGATACGCAGTATTTT. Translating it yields CASSLVQLAGDTQYF.

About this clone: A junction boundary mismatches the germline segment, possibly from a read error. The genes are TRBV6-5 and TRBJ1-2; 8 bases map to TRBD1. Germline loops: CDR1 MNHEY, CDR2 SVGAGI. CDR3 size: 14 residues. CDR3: CAGSVSGGFAGYTF. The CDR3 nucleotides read TGTGCCGGCAGTGTTTCAGGGGGCTTTGCTGGCTACACCTTC.

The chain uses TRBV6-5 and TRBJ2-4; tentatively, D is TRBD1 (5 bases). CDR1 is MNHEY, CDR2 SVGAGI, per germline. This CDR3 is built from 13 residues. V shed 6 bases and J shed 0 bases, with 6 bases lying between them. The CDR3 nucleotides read TGTGCCAGCAGAGGGGTAGCCAAAAACATTCAGTACTTC. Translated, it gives CASRGVAKNIQYF.

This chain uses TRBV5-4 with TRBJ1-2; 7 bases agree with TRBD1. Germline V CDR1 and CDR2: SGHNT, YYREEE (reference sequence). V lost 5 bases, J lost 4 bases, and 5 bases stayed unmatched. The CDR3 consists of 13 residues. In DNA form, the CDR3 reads TGTGCCAGCAGTATAGACAGGGCCTATGGCTACACCTTC. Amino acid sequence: CASSIDRAYGYTF.

For the CDR3, the DNA is TGTGCCAGCAGCTTGGGACTAGCGGCCTACAATGAGCAGTTCTTC. It encodes CASSLGLAAYNEQFF. This sequence joins TRBV5-4 and TRBJ2-1, with 9 bases matching TRBD2. This CDR3 has 15 residues. CDR1 is SGHNT, CDR2 YYREEE, per germline (reference sequence). The junction had 0 bases not matched to a gene; V was cut back by 0 bases and J by 2 bases.